Presented here are 21 T cell receptor beta chains from one specimen sequenced in a study of blood T cell repertoires in COVID-19. The repertoire was sequenced with immunoSEQ multiplex PCR; TCRdb's copy has only in-frame clones and lacks some. The table includes 400,000 to 550,000 clones, about 85% detected once. The sample consisted of PBMCs or T cells enriched from blood (not recorded which). Receptor source: a young woman with acute COVID-19.

This clone was observed a single time. The rearrangement joins TRBV12-3 or TRBV12-4 to TRBJ1-2; 8 bases align to TRBD1. The J segment lost 5 bases and the V segment lost 7 bases, leaving 6 bases of the junction unmatched. The CDR3 extends over 13 amino acids. CDR3 region: CASTRTGRYGYTF. CDR3 bases: TGTGCCAGCACCCGGACAGGGCGGTATGGCTACACCTTC.

V and J are TRBV7-3 and TRBJ2-5; D is perhaps TRBD2 (5 bases). The CDR3 loop spans 14 amino acids. Germline V gene data show CDR1 as SGHTA and CDR2 as FQGTGA. V gave up 3 bases and J gave up 1 base, with 9 bases separating them. CDR3 residues: CASSLGSAQETQYF. For the CDR3, the DNA is TGTGCCAGCAGCTTGGGTAGCGCCCAAGAGACCCAGTACTTC.

The genes are TRBV27 and TRBJ1-1, with 7 bases lining up with TRBD1. Germline trimming cut 5 bases from V and 5 bases from J; bases unmatched to any gene: 11. Looked up from germline, CDR1 is MNHEY and CDR2 is SMNVEV (reference sequence). This CDR3 spans 15 amino acids. The CDR3 coding sequence is TGTGCCAGCAGTATACGACAGGGAGGAAGAACTGAAGCTTTCTTT. This sequence encodes CASSIRQGGRTEAFF.

The rearrangement uses TRBV7-2 and TRBJ2-1; 14 nucleotides agree with TRBD2. CDR3 size: 15 residues. Losses at the gene ends were 4 bases for V and 6 bases for J; bases not matched to a gene: 2. CDR1 is SGHTA, CDR2 FQGNSA, per germline. This chain's CDR3 is CASSSGLAGGNEQFF. CDR3 sequence (DNA): TGTGCCAGCAGCTCCGGACTAGCGGGGGGCAATGAGCAGTTCTTC.

In DNA form, the CDR3 reads TGTGCCAGTAAAATCGCAGGTTCCGGAGAGACCCAGTACTTC. Translation: CASKIAGSGETQYF. This chain joins TRBV6-1 and TRBJ2-5; D remains ambiguous. The V gene lost 9 bases and the J gene lost 4 bases, with 18 bases spanning the gap. CDR3 length equals 14 residues. Germline V gene data show CDR1 as MNHNS and CDR2 as SASEGT.

The V gene is TRBV5-5, the J gene TRBJ1-5; D unresolved. Germline V gene lookup returns CDR1 SGHKS and CDR2 YYEKEE (reference sequence). The CDR3 is 15 residues long. Deletions cut 5 bases from V and 1 base from J, with 13 bases between. For the CDR3, the DNA is TGTGCCAGCAGTCTGGAGGGTTCGAGCAATCAGCCCCAGCATTTT. The encoded protein is CASSLEGSSNQPQHF.

The chain carries TRBV2 and TRBJ1-2; D unresolved. V gave up 6 bases and J gave up 5 bases, with 22 bases separating them. This CDR3 spans 16 amino acids. Germline V lookup: CDR1 SNHLY, CDR2 FYNNEI. CDR3 DNA sequence: TGTGCCAGCAGAACTCTTCACGCGGGGAATAGGTATGGCTACACCTTC. It is translated as CASRTLHAGNRYGYTF. Complete variable domain (other parts from reference TRBV2 and TRBJ1-2): EPEVTQTPSHQVTQMGQEVILRCVPISNHLYFYWYRQILGQKVEFLVSFYNNEISEKSEIFDDQFSVERPDGSNFTLKIRSTKLEDSAMYFCASRTLHAGNRYGYTFGSGTRLTVV.

The chain employs TRBV5-6 and TRBJ1-2; D is ambiguous. Germline lookup yields CDR1 SGHDT and CDR2 YYEEEE. V lost 0 bases and J 3 bases, leaving 3 bases between the germline ends. The CDR3 spans 12 residues. The CDR3 coding sequence is TGTGCCAGCAGCTTGGCAGACTATGGCTACACCTTC. Amino acid sequence: CASSLADYGYTF.

V usage is TRBV5-5 and J usage is TRBJ1-6; D remains unclear. The CDR3 totals 15 residues. The germline V gene encodes CDR1 SGHKS and CDR2 YYEKEE (reference sequence). V was cut by 0 bases and J by 6 bases, with 10 bases left in between. DNA of the CDR3: TGTGCCAGCAGCTTGGATAGAGGTGGTAATTCACCCCTCCACTTT. Protein sequence: CASSLDRGGNSPLHF.

This clone showed up just once. The junction shows a germline mismatch at one end, possibly a read error. This chain links TRBV29-1 with TRBJ1-3, with 7 bases matching TRBD1. Germline V gene lookup returns CDR1 SQVTM and CDR2 ANQGSEA. CDR3 length: 15 amino acids. The CDR3 loop reads CSVAGTEASGNTIYF. The CDR3 DNA sequence: TGCAGCGTTGCCGGGACAGAAGCCTCTGGAAATACCATATATTTT.

V gene TRBV28 combines with J gene TRBJ1-6; TRBD1 might be the D (5 bases). Germline CDR1 reads MDHEN; CDR2 reads SYDVKM. Between the trimmed V and J ends, which lost 7 bases and 8 bases, there was a span of 15 bases. This CDR3 is built from 14 residues. The CDR3 nucleotides read TGTGCCAGCACTCTCGGGGGGGTGGATTCACCCCTCCACTTT. It codes for CASTLGGVDSPLHF.

J is TRBJ1-1 and V is TRBV12-3 or TRBV12-4; D gene uncertain. Between the trimmed V and J ends, which lost 10 bases and 5 bases, there was a span of 17 bases. CDR3 length: 13 amino acids. As DNA, the CDR3 is TGTGCCACTACTCACGAAGTTGCAACTGAAGCTTTCTTT. It specifies CATTHEVATEAFF.

The rearrangement links TRBV29-1 to TRBJ2-1, with 10 bases aligning to TRBD2. The CDR3 consists of 15 residues. CDR1 SQVTM and CDR2 ANQGSEA come from the germline V gene. Trimming cost V 5 bases and J 1 base; bases outside gene matches: 5. The chain's CDR3 is CSVTTSGFSYNEQFF. CDR3 coding DNA: TGCAGCGTTACGACTAGCGGGTTTTCCTACAATGAGCAGTTCTTC.

The CDR3 coding sequence is TGTGCCACGCGGGACCACCAAGAGACCCAGTACTTC. Amino acids: CATRDHQETQYF. The genes are TRBV24-1 and TRBJ2-5, with a weak D call TRBD2 (6 bases). Trimming removed 10 bases at V and 0 bases at J, with 8 bases between. CDR1 is KGHDR, CDR2 SFDVKD, per germline. This CDR3 is 12 amino acids long.

The chain recombines TRBV7-6 with TRBJ2-3; D might be TRBD2 (6 bases). This CDR3 region has 15 residues. V was pared by 5 bases and J by 1 base, with 13 bases between. The germline V gene has CDR1 SGHVS and CDR2 FNYEAQ. CDR3 residues: CASSPGTSRTDTQYF. The DNA for the CDR3 is TGTGCCAGCAGCCCCGGGACTTCACGCACAGATACGCAGTATTTT.

The chain combines TRBV5-6 with TRBJ1-1; 9 bases map to TRBD1. CDR3 length: 16 amino acids. V dropped 0 bases and J dropped 1; count of bases not matched to a gene: 4. Germline lookup yields CDR1 SGHDT and CDR2 YYEEEE. Here the CDR3 reads CASSLALQGANTEAFF. The CDR3 DNA reads TGTGCCAGCAGCTTGGCCCTACAGGGGGCGAACACTGAAGCTTTCTTT.

CDR3 nucleotide sequence: TGTGCCAGCAGCTGGGCCCCTGGTGGATACGAGCAGTACTTC. Protein sequence: CASSWAPGGYEQYF. This chain uses TRBV5-5 with TRBJ2-7; D not resolved. The CDR3 sequence is 14 residues long. Trimming pared 3 bases from V and 4 bases from J, leaving 14 bases between. Germline V CDR1 and CDR2: SGHKS, YYEKEE (reference sequence).

This chain links TRBV5-1 with TRBJ2-1; TRBD2 matches 11 bases. J was trimmed by 5 bases and V by 4 bases; bases with no gene match: 8. The CDR3 is 16 residues long. The germline gives CDR1 SGHRS, CDR2 YFSETQ. CDR3 nucleotide sequence: TGCGCCAGCAGCACCAACCTAGCGGGGGGTAACAATGAGCAGTTCTTC. As protein: CASSTNLAGGNNEQFF.

The V call is TRBV18, the J call TRBJ2-7; the D gene is possibly TRBD1 (6 bases). The CDR3 covers 15 residues. The germline V and J ends were trimmed by 8 bases and 0 bases, with 17 bases remaining between them. CDR1 and CDR2 from the germline V gene are KGHSH and LQKENI. DNA of the CDR3: TGTGCCAGCACAGGGTCGGAACTGAGCTCCTACGAGCAGTACTTC. Protein product: CASTGSELSSYEQYF.

This clone was seen only once. The gene calls are TRBV3-1 (or the pseudogene TRBV3-2) and TRBJ1-6, with D perhaps TRBD1 (5 bases). The ends were cut back, 1 base at V and 6 bases at J, with 13 bases in the middle. This CDR3 has 16 amino acids. Germline lookup yields CDR1 LGHDT and CDR2 YNNKEL (reference sequence). The CDR3 loop is CASSQVRRVGNSPLHF. The CDR3 nucleotides read TGTGCCAGCAGCCAAGTCCGCAGGGTCGGTAATTCACCCCTCCACTTT.

J is TRBJ1-2 and V is TRBV7-2, with 8 bases aligning to TRBD1. Germline CDR1 and CDR2: SGHTA and FQGNSA. This CDR3 spans 15 amino acids. J lost 7 bases, V lost 5 bases, and 12 bases had no gene match. CDR3 amino acids: CASSQAGTGLGGYTF. The CDR3 coding sequence is TGTGCCAGCAGCCAGGCCGGGACAGGATTGGGTGGCTACACCTTC.